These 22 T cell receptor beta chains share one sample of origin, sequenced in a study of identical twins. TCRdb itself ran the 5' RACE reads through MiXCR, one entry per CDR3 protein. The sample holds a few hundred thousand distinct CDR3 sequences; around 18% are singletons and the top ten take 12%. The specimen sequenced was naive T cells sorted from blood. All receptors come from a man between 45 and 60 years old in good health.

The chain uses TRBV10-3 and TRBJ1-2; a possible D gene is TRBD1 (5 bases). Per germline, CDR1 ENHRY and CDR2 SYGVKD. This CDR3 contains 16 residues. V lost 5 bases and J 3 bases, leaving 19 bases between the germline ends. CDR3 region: CAISHGAIGRDYGYTF. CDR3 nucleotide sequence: TGTGCCATCAGTCATGGGGCAATCGGGAGGGACTATGGCTACACCTTC.

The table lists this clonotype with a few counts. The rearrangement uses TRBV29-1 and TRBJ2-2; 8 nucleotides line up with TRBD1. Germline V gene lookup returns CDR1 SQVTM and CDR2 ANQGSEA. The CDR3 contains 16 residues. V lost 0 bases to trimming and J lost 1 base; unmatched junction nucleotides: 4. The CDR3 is CSVEDYGTGNTGELFF. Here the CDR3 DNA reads TGCAGCGTTGAAGATTACGGGACAGGGAACACCGGGGAGCTGTTTTTT.

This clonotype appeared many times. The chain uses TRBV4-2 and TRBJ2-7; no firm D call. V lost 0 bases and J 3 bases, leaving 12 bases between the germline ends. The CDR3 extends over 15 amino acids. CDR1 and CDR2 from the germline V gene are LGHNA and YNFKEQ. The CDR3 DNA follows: TGTGCCAGCAGCCAAGATGGCACACTATTCTACGAGCAGTACTTC. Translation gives CASSQDGTLFYEQYF.

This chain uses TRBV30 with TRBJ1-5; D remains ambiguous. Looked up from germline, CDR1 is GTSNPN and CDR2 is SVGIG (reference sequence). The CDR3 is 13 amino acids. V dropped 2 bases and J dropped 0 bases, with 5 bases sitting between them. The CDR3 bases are TGTGCCTGGAGTATGGATAGCAATCAGCCCCAGCATTTT. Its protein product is CAWSMDSNQPQHF.

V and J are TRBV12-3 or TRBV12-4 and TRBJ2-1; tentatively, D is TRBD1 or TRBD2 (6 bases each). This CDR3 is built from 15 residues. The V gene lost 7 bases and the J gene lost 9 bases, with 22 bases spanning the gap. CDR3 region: CASTLGGSGGGEQFF. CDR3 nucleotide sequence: TGTGCCAGCACCCTGGGGGGTAGCGGAGGGGGTGAGCAGTTCTTC.

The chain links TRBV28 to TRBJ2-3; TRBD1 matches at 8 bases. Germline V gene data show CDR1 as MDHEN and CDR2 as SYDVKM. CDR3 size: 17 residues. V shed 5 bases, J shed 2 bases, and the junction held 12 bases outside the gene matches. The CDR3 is CASSPNRWGQATDTQYF. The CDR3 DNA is TGTGCCAGCAGTCCCAATCGGTGGGGACAGGCCACAGATACGCAGTATTTT. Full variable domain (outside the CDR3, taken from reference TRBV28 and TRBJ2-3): DVKVTQSSRYLVKRTGEKVFLECVQDMDHENMFWYRQDPGLGLRLIYFSYDVKMKEKGDIPEGYSVSREKKERFSLILESASTNQTSMYLCASSPNRWGQATDTQYFGPGTRLTVL.

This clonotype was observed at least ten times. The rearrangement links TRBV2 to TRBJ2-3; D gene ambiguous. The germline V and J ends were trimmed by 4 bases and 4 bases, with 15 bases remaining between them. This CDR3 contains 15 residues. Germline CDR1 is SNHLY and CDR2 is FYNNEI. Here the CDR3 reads CASSVWGFQADTQYF. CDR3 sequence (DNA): TGTGCCAGCAGTGTTTGGGGATTTCAGGCAGATACGCAGTATTTT.

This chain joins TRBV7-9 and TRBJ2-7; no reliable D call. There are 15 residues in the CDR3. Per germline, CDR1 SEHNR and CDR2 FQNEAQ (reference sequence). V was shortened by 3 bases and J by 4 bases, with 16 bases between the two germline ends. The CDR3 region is CASSFFRQEMYEQYF. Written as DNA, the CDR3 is TGTGCCAGCAGCTTTTTTCGTCAGGAGATGTACGAGCAGTACTTC.

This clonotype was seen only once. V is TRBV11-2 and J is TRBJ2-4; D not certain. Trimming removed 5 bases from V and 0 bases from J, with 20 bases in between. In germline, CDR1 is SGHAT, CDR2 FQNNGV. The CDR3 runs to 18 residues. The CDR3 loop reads CASSANVRWSLAKNIQYF. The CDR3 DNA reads TGTGCCAGCAGCGCTAATGTCAGGTGGTCCCTAGCCAAAAACATTCAGTACTTC.

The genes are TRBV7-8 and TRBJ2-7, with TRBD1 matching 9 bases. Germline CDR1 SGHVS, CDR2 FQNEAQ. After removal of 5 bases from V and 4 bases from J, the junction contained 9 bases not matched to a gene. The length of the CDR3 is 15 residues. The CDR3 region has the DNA TGTGCCAGCAGCACCAACCGGGACAGGGAGTACGAGCAGTACTTC. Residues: CASSTNRDREYEQYF.

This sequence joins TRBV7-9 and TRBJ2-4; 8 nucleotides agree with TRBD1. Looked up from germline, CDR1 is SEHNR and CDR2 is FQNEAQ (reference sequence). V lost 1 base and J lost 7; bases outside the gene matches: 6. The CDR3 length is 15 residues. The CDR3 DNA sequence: TGTGCCAGCAGCTTAGACCGACAGGGGCTGAACATTCAGTACTTC. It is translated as CASSLDRQGLNIQYF.

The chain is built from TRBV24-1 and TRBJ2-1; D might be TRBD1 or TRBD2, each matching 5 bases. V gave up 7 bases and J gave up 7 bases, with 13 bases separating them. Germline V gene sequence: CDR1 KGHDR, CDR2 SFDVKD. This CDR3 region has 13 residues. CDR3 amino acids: CATSGTPGNEQFF. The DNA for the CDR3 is TGTGCCACCAGCGGGACCCCCGGTAATGAGCAGTTCTTC.

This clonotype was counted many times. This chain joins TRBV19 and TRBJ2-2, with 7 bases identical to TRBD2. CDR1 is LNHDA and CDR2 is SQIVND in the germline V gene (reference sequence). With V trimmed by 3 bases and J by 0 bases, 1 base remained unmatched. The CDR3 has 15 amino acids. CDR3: CASSMTSSNTGELFF. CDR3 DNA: TGTGCCAGTAGTATGACTAGCTCGAACACCGGGGAGCTGTTTTTT.

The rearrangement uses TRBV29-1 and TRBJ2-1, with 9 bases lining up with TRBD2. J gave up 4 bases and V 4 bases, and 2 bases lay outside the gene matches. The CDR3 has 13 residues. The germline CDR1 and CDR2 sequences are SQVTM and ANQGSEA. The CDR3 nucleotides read TGCAGCGTTGTTAGCGGGGGATACAATGAGCAGTTCTTC. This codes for CSVVSGGYNEQFF.

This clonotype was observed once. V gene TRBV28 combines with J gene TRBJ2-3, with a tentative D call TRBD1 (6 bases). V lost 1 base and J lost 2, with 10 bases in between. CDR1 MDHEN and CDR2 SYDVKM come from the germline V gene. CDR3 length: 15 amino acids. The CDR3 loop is CASSLLDSYTDTQYF. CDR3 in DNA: TGTGCCAGCAGTTTATTGGACAGCTACACAGATACGCAGTATTTT.

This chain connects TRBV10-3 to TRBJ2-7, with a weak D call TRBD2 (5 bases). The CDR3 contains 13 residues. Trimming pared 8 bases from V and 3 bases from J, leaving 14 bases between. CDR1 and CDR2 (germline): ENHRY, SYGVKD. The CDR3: CAIGWERDYEQYF. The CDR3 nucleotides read TGTGCCATCGGTTGGGAGAGGGACTACGAGCAGTACTTC.

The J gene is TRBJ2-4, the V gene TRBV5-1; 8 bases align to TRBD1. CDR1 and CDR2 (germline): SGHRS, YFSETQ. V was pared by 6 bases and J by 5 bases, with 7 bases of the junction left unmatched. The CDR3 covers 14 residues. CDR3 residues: CASTNQGAENIQYF. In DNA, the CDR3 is TGCGCCAGCACGAATCAGGGGGCGGAAAACATTCAGTACTTC. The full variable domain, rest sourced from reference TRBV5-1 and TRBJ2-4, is KAGVTQTPRYLIKTRGQQVTLSCSPISGHRSVSWYQQTPGQGLQFLFEYFSETQRNKGNFPGRFSGRQFSNSRSEMNVSTLELGDSALYLCASTNQGAENIQYFGAGTRLSVL.

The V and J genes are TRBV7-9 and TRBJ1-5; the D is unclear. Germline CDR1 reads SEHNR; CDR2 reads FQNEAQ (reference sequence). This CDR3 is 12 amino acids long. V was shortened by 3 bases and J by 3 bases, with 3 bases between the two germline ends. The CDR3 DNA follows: TGTGCCAGCAGCTTCCACAATCAGCCCCAGCATTTT. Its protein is CASSFHNQPQHF.

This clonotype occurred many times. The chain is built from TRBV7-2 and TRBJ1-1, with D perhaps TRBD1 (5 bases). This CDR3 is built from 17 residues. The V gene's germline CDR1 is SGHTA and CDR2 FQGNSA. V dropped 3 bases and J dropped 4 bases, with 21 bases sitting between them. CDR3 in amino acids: CASSLQAGGAVGTEAFF. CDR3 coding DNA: TGTGCCAGCAGCTTGCAGGCTGGCGGGGCCGTTGGCACTGAAGCTTTCTTT.

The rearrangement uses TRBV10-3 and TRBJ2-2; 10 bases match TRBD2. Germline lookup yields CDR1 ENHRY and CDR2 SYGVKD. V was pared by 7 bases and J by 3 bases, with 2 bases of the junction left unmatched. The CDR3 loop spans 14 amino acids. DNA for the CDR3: TGTGCCATCACAGGACTAGCGGACACCGGGGAGCTGTTTTTT. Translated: CAITGLADTGELFF.

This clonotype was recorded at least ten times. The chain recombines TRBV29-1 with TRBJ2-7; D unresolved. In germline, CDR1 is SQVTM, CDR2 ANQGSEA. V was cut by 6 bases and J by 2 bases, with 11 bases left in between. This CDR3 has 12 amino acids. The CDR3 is CSVRAEAYEQYF. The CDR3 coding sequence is TGCAGCGTACGCGCGGAAGCCTACGAGCAGTACTTC.

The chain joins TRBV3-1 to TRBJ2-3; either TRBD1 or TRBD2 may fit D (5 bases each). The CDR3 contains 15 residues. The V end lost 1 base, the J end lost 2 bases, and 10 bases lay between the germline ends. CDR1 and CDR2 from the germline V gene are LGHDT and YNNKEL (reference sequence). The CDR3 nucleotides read TGTGCCAGCAGCCAAGCGGGACCTTCCACAGATACGCAGTATTTT. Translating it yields CASSQAGPSTDTQYF.